This TCR beta chain was sequenced in a study of response to subunit inactivated influenza vaccine. General study results and limits: With each seasonal influenza vaccination, the authors suggested, few new T cells are recruited.

The V segment lost 3 bases and the J segment 5 bases; nucleotides outside the gene matches: 7. The CDR3 runs to 14 residues. CDR1 and CDR2 (germline): SGDLS, YYNGEE. Notes on this clonotype: The antigen is unknown.

TCRdb re-analysed the RT-PCR reads in MiXCR, keeping a single row per CDR3 protein. The sample has 550,000 to 800,000 distinct CDR3 sequences, about 15% seen once. This sequence originates from a man aged 45-65 years who received an inactivated influenza vaccine. This specimen was PBMCs from blood, taken 14 days before vaccination. The chain uses TRBV9 and TRBJ2-7; 8 nucleotides line up with TRBD1. This chain's CDR3 is CASSAGQGEHEQYF. The CDR3 DNA reads TGTGCCAGCAGCGCCGGACAGGGAGAGCACGAGCAGTACTTC.